The 9 T cell receptor beta chains below come from one sample, sequenced in a study of low-dose radiotherapy and immunotherapy resistance in tumors. Time point given: before trial treatment. TRAV- and TRBV-specific primers primed first-strand cDNA, covering alpha and beta chains. It was with a constant-region primer and a V-primer adapter that TCRs were amplified over around 18 PCR cycles. TCRdb reprocessed the reads via MiXCR and lists one record per CDR3 protein. This sample has tens of thousands of distinct CDR3 sequences, with 9.4% found just once. Here the sequenced sample was PBMCs, taken before treatment. The receptors were gathered from a male donor with prostate cancer.

CDR3 nucleotides: TGTGCCTGGAGTACTCTAGCGGAGCCAAAGAATGAGCAGTTCTTC. It translates to CAWSTLAEPKNEQFF. The chain is built from TRBV30 and TRBJ2-1; TRBD2 aligns across 7 bases. Germline trimming cut 2 bases from V and 7 bases from J; bases unmatched to any gene: 11. Germline lookup yields CDR1 GTSNPN and CDR2 SVGIG (reference sequence). This CDR3 has 15 amino acids.

This clonotype was seen ten or more times. J is TRBJ2-7 and V is TRBV7-2, with TRBD2 matching over 9 bases. The length of the CDR3 is 18 residues. Germline V gene lookup returns CDR1 SGHTA and CDR2 FQGNSA. V lost 0 bases and J lost 1; bases outside the gene matches: 10. The CDR3 DNA follows: TGTGCCAGCAGCTTAGCGGCGTGGCGGGAGGGGTGGTCCTACGAGCAGTACTTC. It codes for CASSLAAWREGWSYEQYF.

This clonotype has at least ten counts. The chain carries TRBV2 and TRBJ1-5, with D possibly being TRBD1 (5 bases). CDR3 length equals 15 residues. With 6 bases removed from V and 0 bases from J, the gap between germline ends came to 12 bases. The germline V gene has CDR1 SNHLY and CDR2 FYNNEI. CDR3 residues: CASSLADSSNQPQHF. CDR3 sequence (DNA): TGTGCCAGCAGCCTTGCCGACAGTAGCAATCAGCCCCAGCATTTT.

This chain joins TRBV19 and TRBJ2-1; D is ambiguous. V was pared by 6 bases and J by 8 bases, with 11 bases between. The CDR3 totals 12 residues. Germline loops: CDR1 LNHDA, CDR2 SQIVND (reference sequence). The DNA of the CDR3 is TGTGCCAGTAGCATTGGTCGGGATGAGCAGTTCTTC. Protein sequence: CASSIGRDEQFF.

This clonotype was seen repeatedly, ten times or more. This sequence joins TRBV7-3 and TRBJ2-7; possible D gene TRBD2, 6 bases. This CDR3 has 14 residues. Per the germline V gene, CDR1 is SGHTA and CDR2 is FQGTGA. Trimming left V 4 bases short and J 6 bases short, with 16 bases between. The CDR3 protein is CASSSSGTSLEQYF. For the CDR3, the DNA is TGTGCCAGCAGCTCGAGTGGGACTTCCCTCGAGCAGTACTTC.

In its sample, this clonotype was seen a few times. The chain joins TRBV27 to TRBJ1-2; D is perhaps TRBD1 (6 bases). Germline CDR1 and CDR2: MNHEY and SMNVEV (reference sequence). The CDR3 extends over 17 amino acids. Trimming removed 3 bases at V and 4 bases at J, with 21 bases between. CDR3 in DNA: TGTGCCAGCAGTTTGGGGGGTGGGGGGCGAAACGGCTATGGCTACACCTTC. Its protein product is CASSLGGGGRNGYGYTF.

The gene calls are TRBV6-6 and TRBJ1-4, with TRBD1 matching over 7 bases. The CDR3 covers 13 residues. J was trimmed by 8 bases and V by 6 bases; bases with no gene match: 6. Germline-derived CDR1 and CDR2 are MNHNY and SVGAGI (reference sequence). The CDR3 nucleotides are TGTGCCAGCAGCGAACAGGGGAACGAAAAACTGTTTTTT. Translated, it gives CASSEQGNEKLFF.

This clonotype was counted ten times or more. V is TRBV29-1 and J is TRBJ1-2; D not certain. Trimming removed 0 bases at V and 3 bases at J, with 20 bases between. The CDR3 has 17 amino acids. The V gene's germline CDR1 is SQVTM and CDR2 ANQGSEA. The CDR3 loop reads CSVEDPQTVLSHYGYTF. DNA for the CDR3: TGCAGCGTTGAAGATCCTCAGACGGTCCTCTCCCACTATGGCTACACCTTC. Complete variable domain (other parts from reference TRBV29-1 and TRBJ1-2): SAVISQKPSRDICQRGTSLTIQCQVDSQVTMMFWYRQQPGQSLTLIATANQGSEATYESGFVIDKFPISRPNLTFSTLTVSNMSPEDSSIYLCSVEDPQTVLSHYGYTFGSGTRLTVV.

Many counts were recorded for this clonotype. This chain links TRBV29-1 with TRBJ1-4, with a weak D call TRBD1 (5 bases). V dropped 4 bases and J dropped 13 bases, with 13 bases sitting between them. The CDR3 runs to 11 residues. CDR1 is SQVTM, CDR2 ANQGSEA, per germline. Here the CDR3 DNA reads TGCAGCGTTGGCCTGGACATCGGACTGTTTTTT. Translating it yields CSVGLDIGLFF.